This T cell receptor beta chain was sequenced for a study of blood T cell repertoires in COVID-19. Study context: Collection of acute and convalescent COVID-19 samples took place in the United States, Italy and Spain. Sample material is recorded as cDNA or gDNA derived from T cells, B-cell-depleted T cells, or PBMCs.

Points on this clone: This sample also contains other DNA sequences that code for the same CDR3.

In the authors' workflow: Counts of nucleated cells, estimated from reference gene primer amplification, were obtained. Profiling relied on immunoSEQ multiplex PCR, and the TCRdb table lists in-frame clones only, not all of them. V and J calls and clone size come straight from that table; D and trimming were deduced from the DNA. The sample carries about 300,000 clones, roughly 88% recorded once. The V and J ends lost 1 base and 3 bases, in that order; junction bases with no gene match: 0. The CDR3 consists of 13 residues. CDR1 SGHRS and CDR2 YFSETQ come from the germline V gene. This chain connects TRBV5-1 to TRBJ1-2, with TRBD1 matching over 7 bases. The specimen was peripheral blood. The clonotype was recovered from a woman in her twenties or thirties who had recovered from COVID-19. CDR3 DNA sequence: TGCGCCAGCAGCTTGACAGGGGACTATGGCTACACCTTC. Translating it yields CASSLTGDYGYTF.